These T cell receptor beta chains were read from a single sample in a study of T cells in Graves' hyperthyroidism and ophthalmopathy. TCRdb reprocessed the multiplex PCR reads with MiXCR, giving one entry per CDR3 protein. The sample lists approximately 520,000 distinct CDR3 sequences; around a quarter were seen once. The sample consisted of blood. Every receptor here comes from a woman aged 25 to 39 with Graves' ophthalmopathy. CDR3s include the opening cysteine and the closing phenylalanine or tryptophan. The D gene is left open where the match is weak. Expanded clones are given a class, and other clones once, few, many or no size at all.

j_call clone_size v_call d_call cdr3_aa cdr3_nt
TRBJ1-1 NA TRBV18 NA CASSPEWGNMDFF TGTGCCAGCTCACCGGAATGGGGGAATATGGATTTCTTT
TRBJ1-1 many TRBV6-5 NA CASTSGQTYTEAFF TGTGCCAGCACCTCAGGACAGACTTACACTGAAGCTTTCTTT
TRBJ2-5 NA TRBV20-1 TRBD2 CSAFRGGYGETQYF TGCAGTGCTTTTCGGGGGGGCTATGGGGAGACCCAGTACTTC
TRBJ1-5 many TRBV12-3/TRBV12-4 NA CASRLGGGSQPQHF TGTGCCAGCCGCCTGGGCGGGGGCAGTCAGCCCCAGCATTTT
TRBJ1-2 NA TRBV5-1 TRBD1 CASGTGGEYYGYTF TGCGCCAGCGGGACAGGGGGCGAGTACTATGGCTACACCTTC
TRBJ1-2 many TRBV6-2/TRBV6-3 TRBD1 CASTGGYGYTF TGTGCCAGCACAGGGGGCTATGGCTACACCTTC
TRBJ1-1 NA TRBV19 TRBD1 CASSIADRTGTEAFF TGTGCCAGTAGTATAGCGGACAGGACCGGCACTGAAGCTTTCTTT
TRBJ1-2 many TRBV29-1 NA CSVTGAQWPYGYTF TGCAGCGTGACAGGCGCTCAATGGCCCTATGGCTACACCTTC
TRBJ2-7 many TRBV2 NA CASSGGWPYEQYF TGTGCCAGCAGTGGAGGATGGCCCTACGAGCAGTACTTC
TRBJ2-7 many TRBV29-1 NA CSVETSTYEQYF TGCAGCGTCGAAACTAGTACCTACGAGCAGTACTTC
TRBJ1-1 many TRBV6-1 NA CASFSSGDTEAFF TGTGCCAGCTTTTCTTCCGGGGACACTGAAGCTTTCTTT
TRBJ1-1 many TRBV12-3/TRBV12-4 NA CASRPLTFQGGLHTEAFF TGTGCCAGCAGACCATTGACCTTTCAGGGTGGCCTTCACACTGAAGCTTTCTTT
TRBJ2-7 few TRBV11-2 NA CASITVSGPYEQYF TGTGCCAGCATAACCGTCAGTGGCCCCTACGAGCAGTACTTC
TRBJ2-1 NA TRBV10-3 NA CAIGGSGNEQFF TGTGCCATCGGGGGGTCAGGGAATGAGCAGTTCTTC
TRBJ2-7 many TRBV20-1 TRBD1 CSARERPTGQREQYF TGCAGTGCTAGAGAAAGACCGACGGGACAGAGGGAGCAGTACTTC
TRBJ2-2 many TRBV30 TRBD1 CACNRGSDGELFF TGTGCCTGTAACAGGGGTTCGGACGGGGAGCTGTTTTTT
TRBJ2-6 NA TRBV12-3/TRBV12-4 NA CASSFPMGAGANVLTF TGTGCCAGCAGTTTCCCAATGGGGGCTGGGGCCAACGTCCTGACTTTC
TRBJ1-2 many TRBV20-1 NA CSARDLERVGYTF TGCAGTGCTAGAGATCTCGAGAGGGTTGGCTACACCTTC
TRBJ1-1 many TRBV6-2/TRBV6-3 NA CASSYWGRRPEAFF TGTGCCAGCAGTTATTGGGGGCGACGCCCTGAAGCTTTCTTT
TRBJ2-5 many TRBV7-9 TRBD2 CASSSISGGQETQYF TGTGCCAGCAGCTCCATTAGCGGGGGGCAAGAGACCCAGTACTTC
TRBJ2-7 NA TRBV20-1 NA CSAGHWGSHEQYF TGCAGTGCTGGACACTGGGGTTCCCACGAGCAGTACTTC
TRBJ2-2 many TRBV11-1 NA CASSNNREGDTGELFF TGTGCCAGCAGCAATAACAGGGAAGGGGACACCGGGGAGCTGTTTTTT
TRBJ2-2 many TRBV2 NA CASSERTTTGELFF TGTGCCAGCAGCGAACGGACAACCACCGGGGAGCTGTTTTTT
TRBJ2-7 many TRBV2 NA CASEGDMSYEQYF TGTGCCAGCGAAGGGGACATGAGCTACGAGCAGTACTTC
TRBJ1-2 NA TRBV24-1 NA CATSDFTGIGNYGYTF TGTGCCACCAGTGATTTCACCGGGATAGGAAACTATGGTTACACCTTC
TRBJ1-6 many TRBV14 NA CASSQVSDSPLHF TGTGCCAGCAGCCAAGTATCGGATTCACCCCTCCACTTT
TRBJ2-5 NA TRBV28 NA CASSFDRGVFKETQYF TGTGCCAGCAGTTTTGACCGAGGGGTCTTCAAAGAGACCCAGTACTTC
TRBJ1-1 many TRBV12-3/TRBV12-4 NA CAGRWRGLAFF TGTGCCGGCCGGTGGAGGGGTCTAGCTTTCTTT
TRBJ1-2 many TRBV20-1 NA CSATPGYGYTF TGCAGTGCTACCCCAGGGTATGGCTACACCTTC
TRBJ1-2 many TRBV6-1 TRBD1 CASSGGTGTNYGYTF TGTGCCAGCTCCGGGGGGACAGGGACCAACTATGGCTACACCTTC
TRBJ1-2 few TRBV6-1 NA CASSEAGAEAYYGYTF TGTGCCAGCAGTGAAGCGGGTGCCGAGGCCTACTATGGCTACACCTTC
TRBJ1-2 NA TRBV6-2/TRBV6-3 NA CASSYAQGDYGYTF TGTGCCAGCAGTTACGCACAGGGTGACTATGGCTACACCTTC
TRBJ1-2 few TRBV25-1 NA CATSEQGYGYTF TGTGCCACCAGTGAACAGGGCTATGGCTACACCTTC
TRBJ1-1 many TRBV12-3/TRBV12-4 NA CASRHRMNTEAFF TGTGCCAGCAGACACAGGATGAACACTGAAGCTTTCTTT
TRBJ1-1 NA TRBV28 TRBD1 CASKARTGSTEAFF TGTGCCAGCAAAGCCCGGACAGGGAGCACTGAAGCTTTCTTT
TRBJ1-1 few TRBV28 NA CAITARLDRSTEAFF TGTGCCATCACTGCGCGGCTGGACAGATCCACTGAAGCTTTCTTT
TRBJ2-7 NA TRBV20-1 NA CSARANYEQYF TGCAGTGCTAGGGCCAACTACGAGCAGTACTTC
TRBJ2-7 many TRBV6-5 NA CASSYRASYEQYF TGTGCCAGCAGTTACAGGGCCTCCTACGAGCAGTACTTC
TRBJ2-5 NA TRBV2 NA CASSGSSGKETQYF TGTGCCAGCAGTGGATCGAGCGGAAAAGAGACCCAGTACTTC
TRBJ1-3 NA TRBV3-1 NA CASSQDPGNTIYF TGTGCCAGCAGCCAAGATCCCGGAAACACCATATATTTT
TRBJ1-2 NA TRBV4-1 NA CASSQAGVGPPYGYTF TGCGCCAGCAGCCAAGCAGGAGTCGGCCCGCCCTATGGCTACACCTTC
TRBJ1-5 many TRBV6-2/TRBV6-3 TRBD1 CASTDRETQHF TGTGCCAGCACCGACAGGGAGACCCAGCATTTT
TRBJ1-2 many TRBV12-3/TRBV12-4 TRBD1 CASTATGTGRYGYTF TGTGCCAGCACCGCGACCGGGACAGGGCGTTATGGCTACACCTTC
TRBJ1-1 many TRBV7-2 NA CASSLLSGEITEAFF TGTGCCAGCAGCTTACTTTCAGGAGAGATAACTGAAGCTTTCTTT
TRBJ2-2 NA TRBV19 TRBD1 CASSSRQGANTGELFF TGTGCCAGTAGTTCAAGGCAGGGGGCCAACACCGGGGAGCTGTTTTTT
TRBJ1-1 few TRBV20-1 NA CSARVTTNTEAFF TGCAGTGCTAGAGTGACTACGAACACTGAAGCTTTCTTT
TRBJ1-1 NA TRBV6-2/TRBV6-3 NA CASSYREENTEAFF TGTGCCAGCAGTTACAGGGAAGAGAACACTGAAGCTTTCTTT
TRBJ1-2 many TRBV12-3/TRBV12-4 NA CASSARNYGYTF TGTGCCAGCAGTGCGCGTAACTATGGCTACACCTTC
TRBJ2-7 many TRBV6-5 TRBD1 CASSYPAGTAYYEQYF TGTGCCAGCAGTTACCCCGCCGGGACAGCCTACTACGAGCAGTACTTC
TRBJ1-2 many TRBV12-3/TRBV12-4 TRBD1 CASSRRTGNYGYTF TGTGCCAGCAGCCGTCGGACAGGGAATTATGGCTACACCTTC
TRBJ1-5 many TRBV27 NA CASSSQYSNQPQHF TGTGCCAGCAGTTCGCAATATAGCAATCAGCCCCAGCATTTT
TRBJ2-2 many TRBV5-1 NA CASSLAWQGNTGELFF TGCGCCAGCAGCTTGGCCTGGCAGGGTAACACCGGGGAGCTGTTTTTT
TRBJ2-5 many TRBV7-9 TRBD1 CASSLSGTGGEETQYF TGTGCCAGCAGCTTATCCGGGACAGGGGGCGAAGAGACCCAGTACTTC
TRBJ1-5 NA TRBV2 TRBD1 CASRITGGGQPQHF TGTGCCAGCAGGATAACAGGGGGGGGTCAGCCCCAGCATTTT
TRBJ2-7 few TRBV9 NA CASSVDLIDYTWLYEQYF TGTGCCAGCAGCGTAGACCTAATCGACTACACCTGGCTCTACGAGCAGTACTTC